The entry below describes one T cell receptor beta chain. No antigen is known for it. This entry belongs to a study of type 1 and type 2 diabetes patients. Whole-study context: CD4+ or CD8+ T cells were positively selected from PBMCs with microbeads.

Study-level findings and limits: Type 1 diabetes repertoires were significantly less diverse than type 2 diabetes ones.

The PCR template was genomic DNA. A primer set of 30 forward and 13 reverse primers amplified the CDR3. TCRdb re-called the multiplex PCR reads through MiXCR, storing one row per CDR3 protein. The sample shows fewer than 300,000 distinct CDR3 sequences, 47% of them seen only once. This CDR3 spans 15 amino acids. CDR1 is SGHVS and CDR2 is FQNEAQ in the germline V gene. With 4 bases removed from V and 8 bases from J, the gap between germline ends came to 17 bases. The TCR sequence derives from a man between 18 and 35 years old with type 2 diabetes. This chain uses TRBV7-8 with TRBJ1-4, with D unclear. Input material: peripheral blood mononuclear cells (PBMCs). The CDR3 sequence is CASSWAAVPDEKLFF. The DNA for the CDR3 is TGTGCCAGCAGCTGGGCCGCAGTGCCCGACGAAAAACTGTTTTTT.